What follows are 30 T cell receptor beta chains derived from one specimen sequenced in a study of T cells in Graves' hyperthyroidism and ophthalmopathy. What was amplified from RNA transcripts were TCR beta CDR3 regions. Carried out on the TCR CDR3, a first-round RT-PCR used the HTBI primer set. TCRdb itself ran the multiplex PCR reads through MiXCR, one entry per CDR3 protein. The sample includes about 760,000 distinct CDR3 sequences, just over 35% of them seen just once. Sequencing used blood. The receptors shown here come from a woman aged 40-49 years with Graves' hyperthyroidism.

This clonotype was seen only once. This may be a read error, as it is one base from a much larger clone. This chain uses TRBV20-1 with TRBJ2-7; perhaps TRBD2 as D (5 bases). This CDR3 has 13 amino acids. Trimming shortened V by 5 bases and J by 6 bases, and 17 bases separated the two germline ends. Per germline, CDR1 DFQATT and CDR2 SNEGSKA (reference sequence). The CDR3 coding sequence is TGCAGTGCTGTGGAGAGAGGGCTGCCCGAGCAGTACTTC. This gives the protein CSAVERGLPEQYF.

The genes are TRBV7-2 and TRBJ1-1; D possibly corresponds to TRBD1 (5 bases). Germline assignment: CDR1 SGHTA and CDR2 FQGNSA. Between the trimmed V and J ends, which lost 3 bases and 1 base, there was a span of 12 bases. The CDR3 is made up of 15 amino acids. CDR3 nucleotides: TGTGCCAGCAGCTTTGGGGGTGCCGGGAACACTGAAGCTTTCTTT. This gives the protein CASSFGGAGNTEAFF.

This clonotype was counted at least ten times. This chain joins TRBV7-9 and TRBJ1-1; D is undetermined. CDR3 length: 12 residues. V gave up 5 bases and J gave up 7 bases, with 11 bases separating them. CDR1 and CDR2 from the germline V gene are SEHNR and FQNEAQ (reference sequence). The CDR3 DNA is TGTGCCAGCAGCCTCAAGAGTAATGAAGCTTTCTTT. This gives the protein CASSLKSNEAFF.

The chain uses TRBV20-1 and TRBJ2-3; D gene unclear. This CDR3 contains 14 residues. Germline V gene sequence: CDR1 DFQATT, CDR2 SNEGSKA (reference sequence). Deletions cut 2 bases from V and 0 bases from J, with 9 bases between. This chain's CDR3 is CSARSLTSTDTQYF. The CDR3 coding sequence is TGCAGTGCTAGATCGCTGACTAGCACAGATACGCAGTATTTT.

In the case of this clonotype: One base away lies a much larger clone, so this may be a sequencing read error. V usage is TRBV7-2 and J usage is TRBJ2-7; D gene ambiguous. The CDR3 has 13 residues. Germline V gene sequence: CDR1 SGHTA, CDR2 FQGNSA. The CDR3 nucleotides are TGTGCCAGCAGCTTAGAACAGCACTACGAGCGGTACTTC. Translated: CASSLEQHYERYF.

A few counts support this clonotype. V is TRBV12-3 or TRBV12-4 and J is TRBJ1-2; 7 nucleotides match TRBD1. This CDR3 has 15 amino acids. Losses at the gene ends were 5 bases for V and 4 bases for J; bases not matched to a gene: 10. DNA for the CDR3: TGTGCCAGCAGTCGGACACAGGGGTCGGGCTATGGCTACACCTTC. Its protein is CASSRTQGSGYGYTF.

This clonotype has ten or more counts. The V and J genes are TRBV14 and TRBJ1-4; D is ambiguous. Germline V gene data show CDR1 as SGHDN and CDR2 as FVKESK. The CDR3 extends over 17 amino acids. The germline V and J ends were trimmed by 2 bases and 5 bases, with 18 bases remaining between them. CDR3 DNA: TGTGCCAGCAGCCAACCCGCCGTGGGAATTCGGAATGAAAAACTGTTTTTT. It is translated as CASSQPAVGIRNEKLFF.

The chain has TRBV4-3 and TRBJ2-7; D might be TRBD2 (6 bases). In germline, CDR1 is LGHNA, CDR2 YSLEER. Deletions cut 1 base from V and 3 bases from J, with 13 bases between. The CDR3 runs 15 residues. CDR3 DNA: TGCGCCAGCAGCCAAGTCTCTGGGGGGAACTACGAGCAGTACTTC. Residues: CASSQVSGGNYEQYF.

This clonotype was found many times. For the CDR3, the DNA is TGTGCCAGCACGACCTACGGTGAGAACACTGAAGCTTTCTTT. Protein: CASTTYGENTEAFF. The rearrangement uses TRBV6-5 and TRBJ1-1; no definite D call. V lost 7 bases to trimming and J lost 1 base, with 13 bases between them. This CDR3 region has 14 residues. In germline, CDR1 is MNHEY, CDR2 SVGAGI.

Concerning this clonotype: A much larger clone differs from this one at a single base, so this may be a read error. J is TRBJ2-7 and V is TRBV5-1; 11 bases are a match to TRBD2. Germline assignment: CDR1 SGHRS and CDR2 YFSETQ. This CDR3 contains 16 residues. CDR3: CASSPRTSGYSCEQYF. In DNA, the CDR3 is TGCGCCAGCAGCCCACGGACTAGCGGGTACTCCTGCGAGCAGTACTTC.

There are many counts of this clonotype. The chain employs TRBV10-3 and TRBJ2-7, with TRBD2 identical over 10 bases. Trimming removed 8 bases from V and 5 bases from J; junction bases left unmatched: 6. From germline, CDR1 is ENHRY and CDR2 SYGVKD. This CDR3 is 13 amino acids long. The CDR3 DNA reads as TGTGCCATCGCCGGGACTAGCGTAGACGAGCAGTACTTC. Translated, it gives CAIAGTSVDEQYF.

V is TRBV15 and J is TRBJ2-3; TRBD1 matches at 8 bases. Germline V CDR1 and CDR2: LNHNV, YYDKDF (reference sequence). CDR3 length: 15 residues. The V and J ends lost 3 bases and 1 base, in that order; junction bases with no gene match: 3. CDR3 sequence: CATSRNRGGTDTQYF. The CDR3, as DNA: TGTGCCACCAGCAGGAACAGGGGGGGCACAGATACGCAGTATTTT.

This clonotype has more than one count but fewer than ten. This chain links TRBV7-9 with TRBJ2-6; possibly TRBD2 for D (7 bases). Trimming took off 5 bases at V and 4 bases at J, with 15 bases between the two ends. The CDR3 totals 16 residues. CDR1 and CDR2 from the germline V gene are SEHNR and FQNEAQ (reference sequence). The CDR3 sequence: CASSEEGGFGANVLTF. In DNA form, the CDR3 reads TGTGCCAGCAGCGAAGAGGGGGGGTTCGGGGCCAACGTCCTGACTTTC.

This chain links TRBV20-1 with TRBJ2-7, with TRBD1 matching 10 bases. Germline-derived CDR1 and CDR2 are DFQATT and SNEGSKA (reference sequence). Germline trimming cut 6 bases from V and 0 bases from J; bases unmatched to any gene: 8. The CDR3 runs 15 residues. CDR3 bases: TGCAGTGCCCCCCCCGACAGGGGGCCCTCCTACGAGCAGTACTTC. Translation: CSAPPDRGPSYEQYF.

This clonotype was counted ten times or more. V and J are TRBV19 and TRBJ1-2, with 9 bases aligning to TRBD1. Germline lookup yields CDR1 LNHDA and CDR2 SQIVND (reference sequence). V lost 4 bases to trimming and J lost 7 bases; unmatched junction nucleotides: 4. This CDR3 comprises 13 residues. The DNA of the CDR3 is TGTGCCAGTAGTAGTCGACAGGGGGTTGGCTACACCTTC. Encoded protein: CASSSRQGVGYTF.

This clonotype occurred a few times. CDR3 loop: CASSLDGRNTIYF. The CDR3, as DNA: TGCGCCAGCAGCTTGGATGGGAGGAACACCATATATTTT. V is TRBV5-1 and J is TRBJ1-3; D call uncertain. V lost 0 bases and J 7 bases, leaving 8 bases between the germline ends. There are 13 residues in the CDR3. CDR1 is SGHRS and CDR2 is YFSETQ in the germline V gene.

In this sample, this clonotype turned up many times. This sequence joins TRBV14 and TRBJ2-7; weak D call: TRBD1 (5 bases). Trimming shortened V by 5 bases and J by 3 bases, and 8 bases separated the two germline ends. The germline V gene has CDR1 SGHDN and CDR2 FVKESK. This CDR3 is 12 amino acids long. CDR3 region: CASSAGNYEQYF. In nucleotides, the CDR3 is TGTGCCAGCAGCGCAGGGAACTACGAGCAGTACTTC.

Comment on this clonotype: A single base separates this from a much larger clone, so it may be a read error. Because the CDR3 is missing its conserved closing phenylalanine or tryptophan, this is likely a read error. The chain is built from TRBV29-1 and TRBJ1-1, with 11 positions matching TRBD1. Germline CDR1 and CDR2: SQVTM and ANQGSEA. The CDR3 length is 15 residues. The V gene end was trimmed by 2 bases and the J gene end by 3 bases; junction bases not matched to a gene: 5. This CDR3 is CSVETGTGGHTEAFL. The DNA for the CDR3 is TGCAGCGTTGAAACCGGGACAGGGGGTCACACTGAAGCTTTCCTT.

At least ten counts were recorded for this clonotype. The rearrangement joins TRBV29-1 to TRBJ1-4; maybe TRBD1 (5 bases). Per germline, CDR1 SQVTM and CDR2 ANQGSEA. The CDR3 extends over 12 amino acids. V lost 5 bases, J lost 8 bases, and 12 bases lay in between. Here the CDR3 reads CSVRGAGEKLFF. CDR3 nucleotides: TGCAGCGTTCGAGGGGCGGGCGAAAAACTGTTTTTT.

This clonotype was recorded a few times. The V gene is TRBV7-2, the J gene TRBJ1-4; possible D gene TRBD1, 5 bases. The germline CDR1 and CDR2 sequences are SGHTA and FQGNSA. V was trimmed by 2 bases and J by 8 bases, leaving 12 bases between them. This CDR3 is 14 amino acids long. CDR3 amino acids: CASSLNQGWEKLFF. DNA of the CDR3: TGTGCCAGCAGCTTAAATCAGGGCTGGGAAAAACTGTTTTTT.

The chain has TRBV7-2 and TRBJ1-5, with unresolved D. The CDR3 has 13 residues. Germline CDR1 reads SGHTA; CDR2 reads FQGNSA. V lost 3 bases and J lost 11, with 14 bases in between. The CDR3 loop reads CASSLKAWETQHF. The CDR3 DNA reads as TGTGCCAGCAGCTTGAAGGCGTGGGAGACCCAGCATTTT.

Turning to this clonotype: This may arise from a read error, as a much more abundant clone is one base away. This rearrangement joins TRBV20-1 to TRBJ2-5; 7 bases agree with TRBD2. The germline CDR1 and CDR2 sequences are DFQATT and SNEGSKA (reference sequence). This CDR3 has 16 amino acids. J gave up 4 bases and V 3 bases, and 14 bases lay outside the gene matches. Here the CDR3 reads CSASPLWSGIRETQYF. CDR3 DNA sequence: TGCAGTGCTAGTCCGTTGTGGAGCGGGATTAGAGAGACCCAGTACTTC.

The chain has TRBV7-2 and TRBJ2-7, with 7 nucleotides matching TRBD1. This CDR3 contains 15 residues. V was pared by 5 bases and J by 0 bases, with 7 bases of the junction left unmatched. The V gene's germline CDR1 is SGHTA and CDR2 FQGNSA. As DNA, the CDR3 is TGTGCCAGCAGCGTTACCGGGACAGCCTCCTACGAGCAGTACTTC. Its translation is CASSVTGTASYEQYF.

A word on this clonotype: This could be a read error, since a much larger clone is one nucleotide away. The gene calls are TRBV20-1 and TRBJ1-1; no reliable D call. This CDR3 is 10 amino acids long. From germline, CDR1 is DFQATT and CDR2 SNEGSKA (reference sequence). The CDR3 nucleotides are TGCAGCTTCAAGGGAGCTGAAGCTCTCTTT. It is translated as CSFKGAEALF.

This clonotype has more than one count but fewer than ten. The germline gene is not matched at one end of the junction; a read error may be the cause. This chain links TRBV7-6 with TRBJ1-6, with a tentative D call TRBD1 (6 bases). Germline CDR1 is SGHVS and CDR2 is FNYEAQ. The CDR3 loop spans 16 amino acids. CDR3 region: CASSQTLRGLNSPLHF. The CDR3 DNA follows: TGCGCCAGCAGCCAGACCCTCCGGGGGCTTAATTCACCCCTCCACTTT. The full variable domain, its missing parts supplied by reference TRBV7-6 and TRBJ1-6, is GAGVSQSPRYKVTKRGQDVALRCDPISGHVSLYWYRQALGQGPEFLTYFNYEAQQDKSGLPNDRFSAERPEGSISTLTIQRTEQRDSAMYRCASSQTLRGLNSPLHFGNGTRLTVT.

The rearrangement uses TRBV7-9 and TRBJ1-2, with D possibly matching TRBD1 (6 bases). Germline CDR1 and CDR2: SEHNR and FQNEAQ (reference sequence). V dropped 5 bases and J dropped 3 bases, with 19 bases sitting between them. This CDR3 region has 16 residues. For the CDR3, the DNA is TGTGCCAGCAGCCGAACAGGGAACCCAAACTACTATGGCTACACCTTC. Translated: CASSRTGNPNYYGYTF.

This clonotype was counted at least ten times. The gene calls are TRBV9 and TRBJ1-4; unclear D gene. Germline CDR1 SGDLS, CDR2 YYNGEE. The V and J ends lost 4 bases and 7 bases respectively, with 14 bases between them. The CDR3 runs 14 residues. As DNA, the CDR3 is TGTGCCAGCAGCCCCCTGAGGTCTAGTGAAAAACTGTTTTTT. Protein sequence: CASSPLRSSEKLFF.

This clonotype was counted at least ten times. The chain joins TRBV29-1 to TRBJ2-6; D perhaps matches TRBD1 (7 bases). V gave up 3 bases and J gave up 4 bases, with 16 bases separating them. Germline CDR1 is SQVTM and CDR2 is ANQGSEA. The length of the CDR3 is 16 residues. DNA for the CDR3: TGCAGCGTTGACCTGGAGGGGGCGGGAGGGGCCAACGTCCTGACTTTC. This codes for CSVDLEGAGGANVLTF.

This rearrangement joins TRBV20-1 to TRBJ2-5; no clear D. The DNA end is more similar to TRBJ2-1, so the J call may be wrong. Germline values: CDR1 DFQATT, CDR2 SNEGSKA (reference sequence). The CDR3 has 14 amino acids. Here the CDR3 DNA reads TGCAGTGCTAGATCTGCGCTATCCTACAATGAGCAGTTCTTC. It is translated as CSARSALSYNEQFF.

This clonotype has more than one count but fewer than ten. This sequence joins TRBV6-2 or TRBV6-3 and TRBJ1-5; no definite D call. The CDR3 has 12 residues. The germline V gene encodes CDR1 MNHEY and CDR2 SVGEGT. Trimming took off 5 bases at V and 7 bases at J, with 9 bases between the two ends. In DNA, the CDR3 is TGTGCCAGCAGTCCCGTGGACCAGCCCCAGCATTTT. It codes for CASSPVDQPQHF.